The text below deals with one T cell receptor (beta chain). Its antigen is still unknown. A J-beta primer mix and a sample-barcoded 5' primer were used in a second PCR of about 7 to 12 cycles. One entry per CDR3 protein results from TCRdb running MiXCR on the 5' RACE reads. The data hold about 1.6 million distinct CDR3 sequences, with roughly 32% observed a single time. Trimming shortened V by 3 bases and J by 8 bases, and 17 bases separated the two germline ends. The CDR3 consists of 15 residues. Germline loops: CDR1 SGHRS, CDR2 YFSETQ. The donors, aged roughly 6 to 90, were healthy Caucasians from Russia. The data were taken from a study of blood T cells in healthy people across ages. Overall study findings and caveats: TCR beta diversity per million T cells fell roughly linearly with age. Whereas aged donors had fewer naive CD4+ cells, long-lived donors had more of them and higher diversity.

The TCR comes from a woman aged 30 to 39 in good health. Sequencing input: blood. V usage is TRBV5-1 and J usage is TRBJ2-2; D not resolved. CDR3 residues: CASSSVPDTRGELFF. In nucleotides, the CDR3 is TGCGCCAGCAGCTCGGTACCGGATACAAGAGGGGAGCTGTTTTTT. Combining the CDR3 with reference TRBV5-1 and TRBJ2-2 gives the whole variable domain KAGVTQTPRYLIKTRGQQVTLSCSPISGHRSVSWYQQTPGQGLQFLFEYFSETQRNKGNFPGRFSGRQFSNSRSEMNVSTLELGDSALYLCASSSVPDTRGELFFGEGSRLTVL.